These 23 T cell receptor beta chains originate from one sample sequenced in a study of CD8+ T cells in alopecia areata (dated by TCRdb to the late 2010s). Receptor amplification or capture employed the immunoSEQ multiplex PCR assay. RNA was extracted from all samples and reverse transcribed into cDNA, which served as template for TCR sequencing. This immuneACCESS table, as held by TCRdb, lists in-frame sequences with V and J called but not all clones. Of the missing ones, under half trace to an unresolved V gene in checked studies; the others have no known cause. This sample is represented by roughly 120,000 clones; 55% to 65% of them were singletons. The ten largest account for around 2.7% of the sample. Sequenced input: CD4+ T cells sorted from blood. Every receptor here comes from a human donor in good health.

The chain combines TRBV6-5 with TRBJ1-1; D not resolved. Trimming removed 0 bases at V and 1 base at J, with 12 bases between. The germline CDR1 and CDR2 sequences are MNHEY and SVGAGI. CDR3 length: 16 residues. Here the CDR3 DNA reads TGTGCCAGCAGTTACTCCCGCCCCCCGGGGAACACTGAAGCTTTCTTT. Protein product: CASSYSRPPGNTEAFF.

V gene TRBV29-1 combines with J gene TRBJ2-1; D is unclear. Germline V lookup: CDR1 SQVTM, CDR2 ANQGSEA. The V end lost 4 bases, the J end lost 10 bases, and 14 bases lay between the germline ends. CDR3 size: 12 residues. This CDR3 reads CSVVSFGTEQFF. The CDR3 DNA reads as TGCAGCGTTGTGAGTTTCGGTACGGAGCAGTTCTTC.

The chain joins TRBV9 to TRBJ1-4; no clear D gene. Per the germline V gene, CDR1 is SGDLS and CDR2 is YYNGEE. CDR3 length: 15 amino acids. Between the trimmed V and J ends, which lost 0 bases and 6 bases, there was a span of 12 bases. The CDR3 nucleotides read TGTGCCAGCAGCGTAGAGGGCAGGCCTGATGAAAAACTGTTTTTT. Protein sequence: CASSVEGRPDEKLFF. The complete variable domain, with remaining parts taken from reference TRBV9 and TRBJ1-4, reads DSGVTQTPKHLITATGQRVTLRCSPRSGDLSVYWYQQSLDQGLQFLIQYYNGEERAKGNILERFSAQQFPDLHSELNLSSLELGDSALYFCASSVEGRPDEKLFFGSGTQLSVL.

In this sample, this clone turned up a few times. This rearrangement joins TRBV5-1 to TRBJ2-6, with TRBD1 as a possible D gene (6 bases). V gave up 4 bases and J gave up 2 bases, with 10 bases separating them. The CDR3 is made up of 15 amino acids. CDR1 and CDR2 (germline): SGHRS, YFSETQ. Here the CDR3 DNA reads TGCGCCAGCAGCCGAGGACAGCCTGGGGCCAACGTCCTGACTTTC. This gives the protein CASSRGQPGANVLTF. The variable domain in full, completed from reference TRBV5-1 and TRBJ2-6, reads KAGVTQTPRYLIKTRGQQVTLSCSPISGHRSVSWYQQTPGQGLQFLFEYFSETQRNKGNFPGRFSGRQFSNSRSEMNVSTLELGDSALYLCASSRGQPGANVLTFGAGSRLTVL.

The chain employs TRBV7-9 and TRBJ1-2; no definite D call. CDR3 length: 11 amino acids. Per germline, CDR1 SEHNR and CDR2 FQNEAQ (reference sequence). Trimming took off 4 bases at V and 8 bases at J, with 8 bases between the two ends. The CDR3 DNA reads as TGTGCCAGCAGCTCGGCGGGGGGCTACACCTTC. Its translation is CASSSAGGYTF.

A few counts support this clone. The V call is TRBV30, the J call TRBJ2-7; TRBD1 aligns across 9 bases. This CDR3 has 13 residues. Germline V gene data show CDR1 as GTSNPN and CDR2 as SVGIG (reference sequence). Trimming took 7 bases from V and 4 from J; bases not matched to a gene: 8. The CDR3: CALTGGTTYEQYF. The CDR3 DNA is TGTGCCTTGACAGGGGGTACTACTTACGAGCAGTACTTC.

This clone has just a few counts. CDR3 residues: CAWSRDSRIHGYTF. The CDR3 nucleotides are TGTGCCTGGAGTAGGGACAGCCGAATCCATGGCTACACCTTC. The V call is TRBV30, the J call TRBJ1-2; TRBD1 agrees at 7 bases. The CDR3 is made up of 14 amino acids. The J segment lost 6 bases and the V segment lost 2 bases, leaving 9 bases of the junction unmatched. Germline V gene sequence: CDR1 GTSNPN, CDR2 SVGIG (reference sequence). Filled out from reference TRBV30 and TRBJ1-2, the complete variable domain reads SQTIHQWPATLVQPVGSPLSLECTVEGTSNPNLYWYRQAAGRGLQLLFYSVGIGQISSEVPQNLSASRPQDRQFILSSKKLLLSDSGFYLCAWSRDSRIHGYTFGSGTRLTVV.

The rearrangement links TRBV25-1 to TRBJ1-1, with 7 bases matching TRBD1. Germline values: CDR1 MGHDK, CDR2 SYGVNS. The CDR3 has 14 residues. Trimming removed 2 bases from V and 1 base from J; junction bases left unmatched: 1. The CDR3 DNA reads TGTGCCAGCAGTGAACGGACAGGGAACACTGAAGCTTTCTTT. Translating gives CASSERTGNTEAFF.

The chain recombines TRBV6-5 with TRBJ1-5; possibly TRBD1 for D (5 bases). CDR1 is MNHEY, CDR2 SVGAGI, per germline. The CDR3 is 13 residues long. Trimming shortened V by 4 bases and J by 4 bases, and 8 bases separated the two germline ends. The CDR3: CASSWGGNQPQHF. As DNA, the CDR3 is TGTGCCAGCAGTTGGGGGGGGAATCAGCCCCAGCATTTT.

The rearrangement links TRBV4-1 to TRBJ2-7; 7 nucleotides line up with TRBD2. The CDR3 runs to 15 residues. Losses at the gene ends were 4 bases for V and 0 bases for J; bases not matched to a gene: 6. Germline-derived CDR1 and CDR2 are MGHRA and YSYEKL. CDR3 residues: CASSREGSGSYEQYF. The CDR3 coding sequence is TGCGCCAGCAGCCGGGAGGGTTCGGGCTCCTACGAGCAGTACTTC.

The rearrangement links TRBV9 to TRBJ2-7; TRBD1 matches at 11 bases. CDR1 is SGDLS, CDR2 YYNGEE, per germline. The CDR3 has 14 amino acids. J was trimmed by 5 bases and V by 4 bases; bases with no gene match: 5. The CDR3 bases are TGTGCCAGCAGCCGGACAGGGGGCATGGACGAGCAGTACTTC. Translated: CASSRTGGMDEQYF.

This clone has only one observation. This chain uses TRBV5-4 with TRBJ2-5, with D perhaps matching TRBD1 (6 bases). The germline CDR1 and CDR2 sequences are SGHNT and YYREEE (reference sequence). The CDR3 contains 13 residues. V dropped 0 bases and J dropped 4 bases, with 7 bases sitting between them. CDR3 coding DNA: TGTGCCAGCAGCTTGGCCAGGGGAGAGACCCAGTACTTC. The encoded protein is CASSLARGETQYF.

V and J are TRBV9 and TRBJ1-2, with D unresolved. In germline, CDR1 is SGDLS, CDR2 YYNGEE. The CDR3 contains 15 residues. Trimming removed 3 bases from V and 4 bases from J, with 16 bases in between. CDR3 amino acids: CASSAHEGLRYGYTF. The CDR3 DNA is TGTGCCAGCAGCGCACATGAAGGACTTCGCTATGGCTACACCTTC.

The rearrangement uses TRBV7-2 and TRBJ2-7, with a weak D call TRBD2 (5 bases). Germline V gene data show CDR1 as SGHTA and CDR2 as FQGNSA. The CDR3 is 14 amino acids. V lost 6 bases and J lost 0, with 12 bases in between. Here the CDR3 reads CASSHRGLSYEQYF. Here the CDR3 DNA reads TGTGCCAGCAGTCATCGAGGGCTCTCCTACGAGCAGTACTTC.

The chain couples TRBV5-1 to TRBJ2-7, with D possibly TRBD1 on 5 matching bases. V lost 4 bases to trimming and J lost 3 bases, with 8 bases between them. The CDR3 has 12 residues. Germline V lookup: CDR1 SGHRS, CDR2 YFSETQ. CDR3 amino acids: CASSPDIYEQYF. The CDR3 region has the DNA TGCGCCAGCAGCCCGGACATCTACGAGCAGTACTTC.

The chain links TRBV5-1 to TRBJ2-3; 9 bases align to TRBD1. CDR3 length equals 16 residues. V was pared by 1 base and J by 2 bases, with 5 bases of the junction left unmatched. Germline V gene data show CDR1 as SGHRS and CDR2 as YFSETQ. DNA for the CDR3: TGCGCCAGCAGCTTGCCGACAGGGGGGAACACAGATACGCAGTATTTT. It specifies CASSLPTGGNTDTQYF.

The J gene is TRBJ1-6, the V gene TRBV30, with 8 bases identical to TRBD1. From germline, CDR1 is GTSNPN and CDR2 SVGIG (reference sequence). V gave up 2 bases and J gave up 9 bases; unmatched junction bases: 24. The CDR3 totals 20 residues. The CDR3 spells CAWSTNHRDRLARVGSPLHF. The DNA of the CDR3 is TGTGCCTGGAGTACGAATCACCGGGACAGGTTAGCGAGGGTCGGTTCACCCCTCCACTTT.

This chain uses TRBV4-1 with TRBJ1-2, with 8 bases lining up with TRBD1. Germline V gives CDR1 MGHRA, CDR2 YSYEKL. This CDR3 is built from 15 residues. Germline trimming cut 0 bases from V and 4 bases from J; bases unmatched to any gene: 4. DNA of the CDR3: TGCGCCAGCAGCCAAGATGGACAGGGCTCCTATGGCTACACCTTC. Amino acid sequence: CASSQDGQGSYGYTF.

This clone was observed a single time. The V and J genes are TRBV6-5 and TRBJ2-3; no definite D call. The CDR3 has 14 amino acids. Trimming left V 4 bases short and J 2 bases short, with 10 bases between. Germline-derived CDR1 and CDR2 are MNHEY and SVGAGI. CDR3 amino acids: CASSLSAYTDTQYF. CDR3 nucleotides: TGTGCCAGCAGTTTATCGGCCTACACAGATACGCAGTATTTT.

This clone appeared a few times. The identical CDR3 is also encoded by other nucleotide sequences in the sample. The chain combines TRBV30 with TRBJ1-5; tentatively, D is TRBD1 (5 bases). V was clipped by 0 bases and J by 7 bases, with 7 bases between them. The CDR3 covers 12 residues. Germline V gives CDR1 GTSNPN, CDR2 SVGIG (reference sequence). The CDR3 is CAWSVRGQPQHF. In nucleotides, the CDR3 is TGTGCCTGGAGTGTACGGGGCCAGCCCCAGCATTTT. Using reference TRBV30 and TRBJ1-5 for the parts outside the CDR3, the full variable domain is SQTIHQWPATLVQPVGSPLSLECTVEGTSNPNLYWYRQAAGRGLQLLFYSVGIGQISSEVPQNLSASRPQDRQFILSSKKLLLSDSGFYLCAWSVRGQPQHFGDGTRLSIL.

In this sample, this clone turned up a few times. V gene TRBV5-1 combines with J gene TRBJ2-5; 7 bases fit TRBD2. This CDR3 comprises 15 residues. Germline trimming cut 4 bases from V and 3 bases from J; bases unmatched to any gene: 9. Looked up from germline, CDR1 is SGHRS and CDR2 is YFSETQ. For the CDR3, the DNA is TGCGCCAGCAGCCCGGATGCGGGGGTTAAAGAGACCCAGTACTTC. Translation gives CASSPDAGVKETQYF.

This clone was detected only once. This chain uses TRBV7-9 with TRBJ1-2, with 11 positions matching TRBD1. The CDR3 covers 16 residues. V shed 5 bases and J 8 bases; nucleotides not matched to a gene: 13. Germline CDR1 reads SEHNR; CDR2 reads FQNEAQ (reference sequence). CDR3 in DNA: TGTGCCAGCAGCCTCGGGCTGGGGACAGGGGGAGGAGGCTACACCTTC. Translation: CASSLGLGTGGGGYTF.

The genes are TRBV29-1 and TRBJ2-2; D is possibly TRBD1 (6 bases). CDR1 SQVTM and CDR2 ANQGSEA come from the germline V gene. The CDR3 covers 17 residues. V lost 3 bases and J 0 bases, leaving 17 bases between the germline ends. The chain's CDR3 is CSVEARIGQTNTGELFF. CDR3 DNA sequence: TGCAGCGTTGAGGCTCGAATCGGACAGACGAACACCGGGGAGCTGTTTTTT.